Listed here are 5 T cell receptor beta chains from one sample, sequenced in a study of vaccination effects on CD4 cells after COVID-19 (dated by TCRdb to 2021 to 2024). What these receptors recognize is not known. The library was generated by the immunoSEQ multiplex PCR assay. TCRdb limited this immuneACCESS table to in-frame rearrangements with V and J called. A share of clones is missing; checked studies link under half to unresolved V genes, and the rest is unexplained. This sample is represented by around 30,000 clones; about three quarters of them were singletons. Roughly a fifth of the sample belongs to the ten largest clones. In the ViraFEST assay, PBMC were stimulated with viral peptide pools, and TCR sequencing was then used to find antigen-specific CD4+ T cell clonotypes based on their expansion. After around eleven days of culture, CD4+ T cells were isolated with the EasySep CD4+ T cell isolation kit. PCR-confirmed SARS-CoV-2 infection had occurred in convalescent patients between March and December 2020, before the Alpha, Beta and Delta variants emerged in the United States.

Specimen: CD4+ T cells from PBMCs cultured with HCoV-NL63 spike peptides, collected before COVID-19 vaccination. Read against the paper, the sample's cell subset or site label means: HCoV-NL63 spike overlapping peptide pool stimulation. The receptors stem from a human donor who had a prior SARS-CoV-2 infection.

The chain has TRBV6-5 and TRBJ2-3; D gene uncertain. Germline V gives CDR1 MNHEY, CDR2 SVGAGI. CDR3 length: 11 residues. Deletions cut 5 bases from V and 6 bases from J, with 6 bases between. The CDR3 nucleotides read TGTGCCAGCAGTATGGGGGATACGCAGTATTTT. Its translation: CASSMGDTQYF.

The table lists this clone with a few counts. The chain employs TRBV18 and TRBJ2-4; 9 bases match TRBD1. There are 16 residues in the CDR3. Germline CDR1 KGHSH, CDR2 LQKENI. Unmatched junction bases numbered 9, after V lost 1 base and J lost 8 bases. Here the CDR3 reads CASSPRTGTGNDIQYF. The CDR3 region has the DNA TGTGCCAGCTCACCACGGACCGGGACAGGGAATGACATTCAGTACTTC.

In its sample, this clone was seen once. This rearrangement joins TRBV4-2 to TRBJ1-4; TRBD1 matches at 9 bases. The CDR3 runs to 18 residues. From germline, CDR1 is LGHNA and CDR2 YNFKEQ. With V trimmed by 1 base and J by 0 bases, 6 bases remained unmatched. Here the CDR3 reads CASSQVWGQGATNEKLFF. The CDR3 bases are TGTGCCAGCAGCCAAGTATGGGGACAGGGTGCAACTAATGAAAAACTGTTTTTT.

This clone has just one count. This rearrangement joins TRBV7-3 to TRBJ1-2; possibly TRBD1 for D (6 bases). The CDR3 runs 13 residues. Trimming removed 3 bases at V and 6 bases at J, with 11 bases between. The germline gives CDR1 SGHTA, CDR2 FQGTGA. Written as DNA, the CDR3 is TGTGCCAGCAGCTTCCAGACAGGCGATGGCTACACCTTC. The encoded protein is CASSFQTGDGYTF. Full variable domain (rest looked up from reference TRBV7-3 and TRBJ1-2): GAGVSQTPSNKVTEKGKYVELRCDPISGHTALYWYRQSLGQGPEFLIYFQGTGAADDSGLPNDRFFAVRPEGSVSTLKIQRTERGDSAVYLCASSFQTGDGYTFGSGTRLTVV.

This chain links TRBV5-6 with TRBJ1-1; 10 positions match TRBD1. This CDR3 is built from 16 residues. Per germline, CDR1 SGHDT and CDR2 YYEEEE. Trimming at V came to 2 bases and at J to 0 bases, leaving 4 bases not matched to a gene. The CDR3, as DNA: TGTGCCAGCAGCTTTTACGACAGGGGGCTGAACACTGAAGCTTTCTTT. It encodes CASSFYDRGLNTEAFF.